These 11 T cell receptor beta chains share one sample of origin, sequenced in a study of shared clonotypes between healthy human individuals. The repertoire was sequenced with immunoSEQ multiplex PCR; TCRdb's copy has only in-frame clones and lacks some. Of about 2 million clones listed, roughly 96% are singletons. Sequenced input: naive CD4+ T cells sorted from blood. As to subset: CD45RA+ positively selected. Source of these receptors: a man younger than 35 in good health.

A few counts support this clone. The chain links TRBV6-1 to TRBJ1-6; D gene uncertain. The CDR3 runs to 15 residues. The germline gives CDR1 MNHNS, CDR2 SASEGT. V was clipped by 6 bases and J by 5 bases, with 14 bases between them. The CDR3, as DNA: TGTGCCAGCAGCTCCCCGGGGATTGATAATTCACCCCTCCACTTT. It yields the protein CASSSPGIDNSPLHF.

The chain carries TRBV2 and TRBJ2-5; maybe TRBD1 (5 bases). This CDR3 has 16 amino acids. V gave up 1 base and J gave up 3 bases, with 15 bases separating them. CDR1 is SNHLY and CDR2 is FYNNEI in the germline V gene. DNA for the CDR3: TGTGCCAGCAGTGAAGGGTGGGGCAGGGATAAAGAGACCCAGTACTTC. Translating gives CASSEGWGRDKETQYF. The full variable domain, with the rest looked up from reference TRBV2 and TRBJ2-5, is EPEVTQTPSHQVTQMGQEVILRCVPISNHLYFYWYRQILGQKVEFLVSFYNNEISEKSEIFDDQFSVERPDGSNFTLKIRSTKLEDSAMYFCASSEGWGRDKETQYFGPGTRLLVL.

The CDR3 DNA reads as TGTGCCAGCTCACCACCGACTAGCGGGGTGCTGGGTTACAATGAGCAGTTCTTC. Protein: CASSPPTSGVLGYNEQFF. The chain uses TRBV18 and TRBJ2-1, with TRBD2 identical over 11 bases. CDR1 is KGHSH and CDR2 is LQKENI in the germline V gene. Trimming took 0 bases from V and 4 from J; bases not matched to a gene: 8. CDR3 length: 18 residues.

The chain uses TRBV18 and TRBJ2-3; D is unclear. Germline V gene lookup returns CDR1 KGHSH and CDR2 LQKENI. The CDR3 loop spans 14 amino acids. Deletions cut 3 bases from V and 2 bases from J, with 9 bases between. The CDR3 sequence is CASSPPAHTDTQYF. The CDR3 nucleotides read TGTGCCAGCTCACCGCCAGCACACACAGATACGCAGTATTTT. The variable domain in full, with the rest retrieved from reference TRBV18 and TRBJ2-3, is NAGVMQNPRHLVRRRGQEARLRCSPMKGHSHVYWYRQLPEEGLKFMVYLQKENIIDESGMPKERFSAEFPKEGPSILRIQQVVRGDSAAYFCASSPPAHTDTQYFGPGTRLTVL.

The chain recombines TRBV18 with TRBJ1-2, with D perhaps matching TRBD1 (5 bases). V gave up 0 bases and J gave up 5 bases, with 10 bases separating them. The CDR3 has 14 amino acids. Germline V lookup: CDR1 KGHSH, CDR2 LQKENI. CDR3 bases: TGTGCCAGCTCACCACCTGCGACAGATTATGGCTACACCTTC. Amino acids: CASSPPATDYGYTF.

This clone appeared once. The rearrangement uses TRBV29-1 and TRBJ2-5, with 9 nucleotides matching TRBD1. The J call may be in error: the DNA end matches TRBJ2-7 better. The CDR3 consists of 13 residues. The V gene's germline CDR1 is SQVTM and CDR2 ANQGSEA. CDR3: CSVEGDRAYEQYF. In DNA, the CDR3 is TGCAGCGTTGAAGGGGACAGGGCCTACGAGCAGTACTTC.

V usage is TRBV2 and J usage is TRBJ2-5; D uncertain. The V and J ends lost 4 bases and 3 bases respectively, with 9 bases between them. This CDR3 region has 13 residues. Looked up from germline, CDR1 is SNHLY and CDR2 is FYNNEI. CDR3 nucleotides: TGTGCCAGCAGTGGATCAGAGAAAGAGACCCAGTACTTC. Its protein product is CASSGSEKETQYF.

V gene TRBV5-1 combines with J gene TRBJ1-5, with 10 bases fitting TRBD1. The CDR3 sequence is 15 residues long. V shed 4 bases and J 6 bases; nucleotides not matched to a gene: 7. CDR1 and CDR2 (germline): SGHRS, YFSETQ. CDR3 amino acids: CASSPGTGVSQPQHF. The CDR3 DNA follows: TGCGCCAGCAGCCCCGGGACAGGGGTTAGTCAGCCCCAGCATTTT.

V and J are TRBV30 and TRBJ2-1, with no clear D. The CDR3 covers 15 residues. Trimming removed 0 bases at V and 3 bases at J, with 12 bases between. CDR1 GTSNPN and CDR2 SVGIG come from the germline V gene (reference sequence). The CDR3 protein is CAWSVRTVDYNEQFF. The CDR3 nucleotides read TGTGCCTGGAGTGTACGGACGGTGGACTACAATGAGCAGTTCTTC.

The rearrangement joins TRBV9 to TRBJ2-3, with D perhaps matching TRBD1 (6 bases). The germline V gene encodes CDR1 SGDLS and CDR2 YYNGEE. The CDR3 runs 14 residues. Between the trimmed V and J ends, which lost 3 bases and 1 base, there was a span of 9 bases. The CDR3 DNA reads TGTGCCAGCAGCGCTCGGACAGGCACAGATACGCAGTATTTT. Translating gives CASSARTGTDTQYF.

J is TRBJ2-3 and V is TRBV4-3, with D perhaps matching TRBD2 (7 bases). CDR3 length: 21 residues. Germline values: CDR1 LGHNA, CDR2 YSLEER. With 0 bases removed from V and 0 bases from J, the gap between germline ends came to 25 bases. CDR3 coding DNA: TGCGCCAGCAGCCAAGACCTGGCTAGCGGAGGGGGATCCCCTAGCACAGATACGCAGTATTTT. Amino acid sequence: CASSQDLASGGGSPSTDTQYF.